A selection of T cell receptor beta chains follows, all from one sample in a study of chemoradiotherapy in HPV16-positive cancers. Sequencing used immunoSEQ multiplex PCR; TCRdb keeps in-frame clones, though not all of them. The sample has under 2,500 clones; around 84% are singletons. The sequencing used tumor tissue, collected from a patient who underwent chemoradiotherapy. Source of these receptors: a human donor with HPV-associated anogenital cancer. Each CDR3 is given without its conserved first and last residue. Each record gives: V gene, CDR3 protein.

TRBV7-9	ASRPTGDTGELF
TRBV14	ASSQVRVAEQY
TRBV28	ASSLSLQGSGYT
TRBV7-3	ASSWAGGINEQF
TRBV6-1	ASSGTRGIQDSPLH
TRBV6-6	ASSYSTGQGNSPLH
TRBV5-1	ASKVTSGTYEQY
TRBV5-4	ASSSGGRRNTGELF
TRBV29-1	SVDPTEGNYGYT
TRBV19	ASTPRTEYSNQPQH
TRBV28	ASRWTGSSSQPQH
TRBV7-6	ASSLDRGGEAEAF
TRBV2	ASSDFGYEQY
TRBV7-8	ASSSMDNYNEQF
TRBV7-9	ASSLGGLSYEQY
TRBV5-1	ASSRKGAGEKLF
TRBV5-5	ASSFQGDYGYT
TRBV28	ASSESLGLPEQY
TRBV27	ASSRGINFGHTEAF
TRBV6-5	ASIGSLPAGELF
TRBV4-2	ASSQEKGGPMTPQH
TRBV2	ASRAGRRDTQY
TRBV18	ASSPLPGGGNEQF
TRBV5-5	ASSLGRFYEQY
TRBV5-6	ASSQGRGNEQF
TRBV15	ATKGSGSPLH
TRBV5-1	ASSSNSATNEKLF
TRBV10-3	AISEADRRREKLF
TRBV19	ASRGANTEAF
TRBV19	ASSITDSGNEQF
TRBV4-1	ASSLSGRVDYEQY
TRBV9	ASSGDTTDTQY
TRBV7-8	ASSSLTSGAINQETQY
TRBV7-6	ASSLGGNYGYT
TRBV2	ASSGTSGSTDTQY
TRBV6-1	ASSDPGGLSEPLH